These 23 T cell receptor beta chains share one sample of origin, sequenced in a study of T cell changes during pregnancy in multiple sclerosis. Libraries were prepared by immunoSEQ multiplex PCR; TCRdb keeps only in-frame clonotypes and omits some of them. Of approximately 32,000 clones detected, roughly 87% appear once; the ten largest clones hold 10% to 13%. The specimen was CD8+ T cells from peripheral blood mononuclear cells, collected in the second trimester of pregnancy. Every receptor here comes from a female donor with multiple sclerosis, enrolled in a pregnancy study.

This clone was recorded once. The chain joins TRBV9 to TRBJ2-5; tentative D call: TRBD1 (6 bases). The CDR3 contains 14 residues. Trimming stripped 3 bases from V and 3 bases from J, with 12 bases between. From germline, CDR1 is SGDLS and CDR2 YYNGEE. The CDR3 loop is CASSDAYREETQYF. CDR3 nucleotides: TGTGCCAGCAGCGATGCCTACAGGGAAGAGACCCAGTACTTC.

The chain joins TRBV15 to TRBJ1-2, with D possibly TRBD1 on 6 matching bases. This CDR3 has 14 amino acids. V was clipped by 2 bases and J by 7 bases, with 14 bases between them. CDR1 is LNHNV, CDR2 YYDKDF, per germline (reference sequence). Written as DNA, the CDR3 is TGTGCCACCAGCAGACTCACAGGGTCGGCTGGCTACACCTTC. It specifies CATSRLTGSAGYTF. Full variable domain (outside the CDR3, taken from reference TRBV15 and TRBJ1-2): DAMVIQNPRYQVTQFGKPVTLSCSQTLNHNVMYWYQQKSSQAPKLLFHYYDKDFNNEADTPDNFQSRRPNTSFCFLDIRSPGLGDTAMYLCATSRLTGSAGYTFGSGTRLTVV.

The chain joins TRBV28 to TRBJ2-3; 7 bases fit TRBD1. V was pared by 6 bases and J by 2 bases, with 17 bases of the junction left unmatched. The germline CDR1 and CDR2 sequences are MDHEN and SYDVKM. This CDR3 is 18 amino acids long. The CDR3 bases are TGTGCCAGCAGCTTTGAGCCTCGGACAGGAGAAAACACAGATACGCAGTATTTT. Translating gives CASSFEPRTGENTDTQYF.

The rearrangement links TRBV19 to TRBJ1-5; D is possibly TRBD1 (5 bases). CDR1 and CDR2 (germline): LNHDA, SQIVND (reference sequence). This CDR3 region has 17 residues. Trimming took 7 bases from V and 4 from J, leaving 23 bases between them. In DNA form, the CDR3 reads TGTGCCAGTACCCTCACCGGGGGATCGGTAGGGAATCAGCCCCAGCATTTT. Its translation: CASTLTGGSVGNQPQHF. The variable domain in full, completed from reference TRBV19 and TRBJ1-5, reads DGGITQSPKYLFRKEGQNVTLSCEQNLNHDAMYWYRQDPGQGLRLIYYSQIVNDFQKGDIAEGYSVSREKKESFPLTVTSAQKNPTAFYLCASTLTGGSVGNQPQHFGDGTRLSIL.

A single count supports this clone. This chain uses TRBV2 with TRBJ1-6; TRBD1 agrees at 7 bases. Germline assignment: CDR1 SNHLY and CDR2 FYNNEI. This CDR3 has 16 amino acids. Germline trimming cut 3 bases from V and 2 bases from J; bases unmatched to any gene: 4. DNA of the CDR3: TGTGCCAGCAGTGAGAGGGACAGCACCTATAATTCACCCCTCCACTTT. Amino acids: CASSERDSTYNSPLHF. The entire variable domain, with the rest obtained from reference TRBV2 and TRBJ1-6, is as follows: EPEVTQTPSHQVTQMGQEVILRCVPISNHLYFYWYRQILGQKVEFLVSFYNNEISEKSEIFDDQFSVERPDGSNFTLKIRSTKLEDSAMYFCASSERDSTYNSPLHFGNGTRLTVT.

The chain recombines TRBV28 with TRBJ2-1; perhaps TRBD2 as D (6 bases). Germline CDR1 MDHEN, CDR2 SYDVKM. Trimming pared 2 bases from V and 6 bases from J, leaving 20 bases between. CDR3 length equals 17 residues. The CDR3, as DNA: TGTGCCAGCAGTTTAATGTTGTGGCTAGCGACCTTCAATGAGCAGTTCTTC. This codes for CASSLMLWLATFNEQFF.

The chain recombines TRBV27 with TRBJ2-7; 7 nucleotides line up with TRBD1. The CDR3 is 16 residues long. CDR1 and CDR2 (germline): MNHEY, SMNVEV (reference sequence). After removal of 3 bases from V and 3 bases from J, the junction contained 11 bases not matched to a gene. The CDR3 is CASSFSQGDRDYEQYF. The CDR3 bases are TGTGCCAGCAGTTTCTCTCAGGGGGACAGAGACTACGAGCAGTACTTC.

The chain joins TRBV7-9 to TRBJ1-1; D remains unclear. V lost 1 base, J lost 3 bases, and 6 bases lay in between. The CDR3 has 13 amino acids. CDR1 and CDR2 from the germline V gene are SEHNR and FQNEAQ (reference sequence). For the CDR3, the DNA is TGTGCCAGCAGCTTAGGCAGTTACACTGAAGCTTTCTTT. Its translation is CASSLGSYTEAFF.

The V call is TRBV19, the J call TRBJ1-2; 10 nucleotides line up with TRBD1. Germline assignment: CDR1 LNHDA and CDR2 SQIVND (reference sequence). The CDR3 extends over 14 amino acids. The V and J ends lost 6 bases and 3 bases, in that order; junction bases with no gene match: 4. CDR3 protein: CASSDRGLYYGYTF. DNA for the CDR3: TGTGCCAGTAGCGACAGGGGGCTGTACTATGGCTACACCTTC.

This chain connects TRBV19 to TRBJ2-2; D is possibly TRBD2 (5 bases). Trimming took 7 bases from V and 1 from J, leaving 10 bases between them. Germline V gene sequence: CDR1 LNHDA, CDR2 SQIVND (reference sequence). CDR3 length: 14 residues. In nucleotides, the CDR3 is TGTGCCAGTAAGGACCGGGGGAACACCGGGGAGCTGTTTTTT. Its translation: CASKDRGNTGELFF.

The CDR3 nucleotides are TGTGCCAGCAGCGGCCGAGCTAACTATGGCTACACCTTC. It codes for CASSGRANYGYTF. The J gene is TRBJ1-2, the V gene TRBV9, with D hard to call. This CDR3 comprises 13 residues. CDR1 is SGDLS and CDR2 is YYNGEE in the germline V gene. Deletions cut 3 bases from V and 0 bases from J, with 6 bases between.

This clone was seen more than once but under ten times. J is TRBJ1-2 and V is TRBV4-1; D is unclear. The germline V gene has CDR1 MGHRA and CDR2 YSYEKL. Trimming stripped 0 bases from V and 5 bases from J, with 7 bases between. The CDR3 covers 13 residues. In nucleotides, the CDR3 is TGCGCCAGCAGCCAAGATAACGGTTATGGCTACACCTTC. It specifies CASSQDNGYGYTF.

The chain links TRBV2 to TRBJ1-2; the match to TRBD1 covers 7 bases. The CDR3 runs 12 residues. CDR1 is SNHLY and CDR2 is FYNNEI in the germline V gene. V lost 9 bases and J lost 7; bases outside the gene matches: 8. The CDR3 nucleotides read TGTGCCAGTGTGACAGGGCCGGCTGGCTACACCTTC. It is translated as CASVTGPAGYTF.

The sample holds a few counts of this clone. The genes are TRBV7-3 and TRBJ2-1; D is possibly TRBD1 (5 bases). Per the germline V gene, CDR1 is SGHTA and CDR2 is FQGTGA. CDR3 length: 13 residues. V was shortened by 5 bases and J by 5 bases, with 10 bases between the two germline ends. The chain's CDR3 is CASSLLGDNEQFF. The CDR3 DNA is TGTGCCAGCAGCCTGTTAGGGGACAATGAGCAGTTCTTC. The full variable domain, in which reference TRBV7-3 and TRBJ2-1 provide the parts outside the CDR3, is GAGVSQTPSNKVTEKGKYVELRCDPISGHTALYWYRQSLGQGPEFLIYFQGTGAADDSGLPNDRFFAVRPEGSVSTLKIQRTERGDSAVYLCASSLLGDNEQFFGPGTRLTVL.

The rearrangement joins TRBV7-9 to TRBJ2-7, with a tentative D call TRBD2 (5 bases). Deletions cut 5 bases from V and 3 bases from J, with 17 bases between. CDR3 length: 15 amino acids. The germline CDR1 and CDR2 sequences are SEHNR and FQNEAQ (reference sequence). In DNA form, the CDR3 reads TGTGCCAGCAGCCTGGGAGCGGATACAAACTACGAGCAGTACTTC. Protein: CASSLGADTNYEQYF.

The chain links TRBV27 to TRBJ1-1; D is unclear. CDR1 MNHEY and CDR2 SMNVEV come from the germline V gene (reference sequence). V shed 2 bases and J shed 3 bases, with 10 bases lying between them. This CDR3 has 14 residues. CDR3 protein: CASSLNWAYTEAFF. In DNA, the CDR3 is TGTGCCAGCAGTTTAAACTGGGCGTACACTGAAGCTTTCTTT.

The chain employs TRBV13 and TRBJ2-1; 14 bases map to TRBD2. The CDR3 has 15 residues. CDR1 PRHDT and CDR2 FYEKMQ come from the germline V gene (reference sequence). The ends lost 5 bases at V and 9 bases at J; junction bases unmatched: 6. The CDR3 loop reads CASSPRTSGRSEQFF. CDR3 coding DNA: TGTGCCAGCAGCCCCCGGACTAGCGGGAGGAGTGAGCAGTTCTTC.

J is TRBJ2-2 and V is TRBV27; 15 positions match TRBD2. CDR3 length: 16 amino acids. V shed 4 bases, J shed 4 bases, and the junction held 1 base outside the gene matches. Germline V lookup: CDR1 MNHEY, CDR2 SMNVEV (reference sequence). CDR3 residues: CASSWTSGRATGELFF. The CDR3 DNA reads TGTGCCAGCAGTTGGACTAGCGGGAGGGCCACCGGGGAGCTGTTTTTT.

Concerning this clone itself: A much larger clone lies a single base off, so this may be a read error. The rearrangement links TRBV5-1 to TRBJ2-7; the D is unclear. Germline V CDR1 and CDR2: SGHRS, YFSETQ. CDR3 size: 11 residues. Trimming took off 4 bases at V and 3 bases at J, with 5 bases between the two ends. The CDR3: CASSVGYEQYF. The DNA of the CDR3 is TGCGCCAGCAGCGTCGGCTACGAGCAGTACTTC.

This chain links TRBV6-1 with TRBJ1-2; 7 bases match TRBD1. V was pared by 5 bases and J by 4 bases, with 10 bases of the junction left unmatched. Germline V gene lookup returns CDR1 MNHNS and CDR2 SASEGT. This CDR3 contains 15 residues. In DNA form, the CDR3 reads TGTGCCAGCAGTAGCCGGGACAGTCCTCTCTATGGCTACACCTTC. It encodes CASSSRDSPLYGYTF.

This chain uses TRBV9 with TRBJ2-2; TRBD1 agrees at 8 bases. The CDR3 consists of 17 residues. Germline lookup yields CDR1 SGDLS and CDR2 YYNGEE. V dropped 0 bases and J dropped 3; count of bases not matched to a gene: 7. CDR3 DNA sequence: TGTGCCAGCAGCGTAGTTAGGACAGGGTCGGACACCGGGGAGCTGTTTTTT. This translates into CASSVVRTGSDTGELFF.

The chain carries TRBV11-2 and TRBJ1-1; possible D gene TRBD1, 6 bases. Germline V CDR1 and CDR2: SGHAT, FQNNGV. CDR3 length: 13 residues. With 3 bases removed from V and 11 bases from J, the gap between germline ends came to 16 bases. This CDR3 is CASSFRQAFGAFF. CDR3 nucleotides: TGTGCCAGCAGCTTTCGACAGGCCTTTGGCGCTTTCTTT.

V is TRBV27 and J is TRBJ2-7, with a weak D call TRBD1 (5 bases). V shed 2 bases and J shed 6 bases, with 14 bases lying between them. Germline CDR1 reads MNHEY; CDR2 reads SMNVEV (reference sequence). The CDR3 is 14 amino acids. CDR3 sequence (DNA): TGTGCCAGCAGTTTAACCAGGGATAGGGGCGAGCAGTACTTC. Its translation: CASSLTRDRGEQYF.